This TCR beta chain was profiled in a study of OX40 agonist ivuxolimab in advanced cancers. The wider study: Cancers in dose escalation were hepatocellular, melanoma, renal cell and head and neck. Study-wide findings and caveats: Some nonresponders additionally presented with little normalized T-cell clonal expansion. It was not determined which antigens were specifically recognized by the peripheral T cells that had undergone clonal expansion. Expanded clones were, on average, more numerous among CD8+ T cells than CD4+.

Some clones are missing from TCRdb's copy, which holds only in-frame ones; the method was immunoSEQ multiplex PCR. The sample shows about 35,000 clones, around three quarters of them seen only once. Regarding this clone: The antigen is unknown.

In germline, CDR1 is MNHNY, CDR2 SVGAGI (reference sequence). V was pared by 6 bases and J by 7 bases, with 9 bases of the junction left unmatched. CDR3 length: 14 residues. The sequence came from an adult with an advanced solid tumor such as melanoma, head and neck, liver or kidney cancer. V gene TRBV6-6 combines with J gene TRBJ1-5, with 7 bases that match TRBD1. The sequences come from CD4+ or CD8+ T cells sorted from blood, collected in a trial of the OX40 agonist ivuxolimab. This CDR3 is CASRVQGQGQPQHF. The CDR3 DNA sequence: TGTGCCAGCAGGGTACAGGGGCAGGGACAGCCCCAGCATTTT.